This TCR beta chain was identified in a study of T-cell reconstitution after alpha-beta-depleted transplantation in children. Study-level findings and limits: T-cell counts and diversity at one year post-transplant came mainly from newly produced T cells. Surviving recipient T cells and thymic progenitors accounted for the high day-60 TCRbeta diversity observed in some patients. In patients about two months after transplant, alpha-beta T cells reportedly arose from several hundred expanded graft clones.

This sample's TCRbeta library carried unique molecular identifier barcodes. TCRdb reprocessed the PCR reads via MiXCR and lists one record per CDR3 protein. The sample has about 78,000 distinct CDR3 sequences, around 14% seen once. In the case of this clonotype: Its antigen is as yet unknown.

V lost 7 bases to trimming and J lost 14 bases; unmatched junction nucleotides: 5. CDR1 and CDR2 from the germline V gene are MDHEN and SYDVKM. CDR3 length: 11 residues. The J gene is TRBJ2-1, the V gene TRBV28, with 10 nucleotides matching TRBD1. The sequence was collected from a male patient between 2 and 9 years old who had a stem cell transplant for acute lymphoblastic leukemia, so the T cells may come from the graft donor. The source was PBMCs, mostly from graft donor cells, collected 180 days after TCRalphabeta/CD19-depleted stem cell transplant. CDR3: CASTTGGDEFF. Written as DNA, the CDR3 is TGTGCCAGCACGACAGGGGGCGACGAGTTCTTC.